The T cell receptor (beta chain) under discussion was sequenced for a study of blood T cell repertoires in COVID-19. This clone was seen only once. Here immunoSEQ multiplex PCR was the method, and the copy in TCRdb shows in-frame clones only, minus some. The sample lists around 390,000 clones; 87% were seen once. The source of this sequence is a woman between 45 and 60 years old who had recovered from COVID-19. The material sequenced was PBMCs or T cells enriched from blood (not recorded which).

In DNA, the CDR3 is TGTGCCACCAGCAGAGACAGGTTTTCTGGAAACACCATATATTTT. Its translation is CATSRDRFSGNTIYF. This chain links TRBV15 with TRBJ1-3, with D unresolved. Germline CDR1 is LNHNV and CDR2 is YYDKDF (reference sequence). V was clipped by 0 bases and J by 1 base, with 7 bases between them. The CDR3 is made up of 15 amino acids. The full variable domain, with the rest looked up from reference TRBV15 and TRBJ1-3, is DAMVIQNPRYQVTQFGKPVTLSCSQTLNHNVMYWYQQKSSQAPKLLFHYYDKDFNNEADTPDNFQSRRPNTSFCFLDIRSPGLGDTAMYLCATSRDRFSGNTIYFGEGSWLTVV.